A single sample gave rise to the 25 T cell receptor beta chains below, sequenced in a study of CD8+ T cells in alopecia areata. Following extraction, RNA underwent reverse transcription to cDNA, which served as the sequencing template. The protocol was immunoSEQ multiplex PCR, while the TCRdb copy is restricted to in-frame clones and leaves out a portion. The sample has about 180,000 clones, 63% seen once. The material sequenced was CD4+ T cells sorted from blood, taken at week 0. The receptors stem from a human donor with alopecia areata.

This chain links TRBV6-6 with TRBJ1-1; no clear D. This CDR3 spans 15 amino acids. V lost 1 base and J lost 6, with 15 bases in between. Per the germline V gene, CDR1 is MNHNY and CDR2 is SVGAGI (reference sequence). CDR3 protein: CASSYLTGSEAEAFF. CDR3 nucleotide sequence: TGTGCCAGCAGTTACTTGACGGGGTCGGAGGCTGAAGCTTTCTTT.

Note on this clone: Different DNA sequences within this sample yield the same CDR3. J is TRBJ2-3 and V is TRBV29-1; D unclear. The CDR3 extends over 10 amino acids. V dropped 4 bases and J dropped 4 bases, with 3 bases sitting between them. CDR1 SQVTM and CDR2 ANQGSEA come from the germline V gene. The CDR3 DNA follows: TGCAGCGTTGGCGCAGATACGCAGTATTTT. It yields the protein CSVGADTQYF.

The J gene is TRBJ1-4, the V gene TRBV20-1, with D unresolved. CDR3 length: 11 residues. Germline V gene lookup returns CDR1 DFQATT and CDR2 SNEGSKA (reference sequence). V dropped 2 bases and J dropped 6 bases, with 4 bases sitting between them. The CDR3 spells CSARKDEKLFF. CDR3 bases: TGCAGTGCTAGAAAAGATGAAAAACTGTTTTTT.

On this clone: The limits of the CDR3 on the DNA are not certain, so only TCRdb's listed CDR3 is given. The chain recombines TRBV6-1 with TRBJ1-1; the D call of TRBD1 is as the table states it, not checked on the DNA. The V gene's germline CDR1 is MNHNS and CDR2 SASEGT. The CDR3 has 14 residues if both end residues are counted. This CDR3 is CASILDSRNTEAFF.

This chain links TRBV29-1 with TRBJ1-2; perhaps TRBD1 as D (6 bases). The CDR3 extends over 13 amino acids. V lost 8 bases, J lost 3 bases, and 16 bases lay in between. CDR1 SQVTM and CDR2 ANQGSEA come from the germline V gene. The CDR3 here is CSTDEQGYYGYTF. As DNA, the CDR3 is TGCAGCACCGATGAACAGGGTTACTATGGCTACACCTTC.

The V gene is TRBV4-1, the J gene TRBJ2-4, with 7 bases identical to TRBD2. The germline CDR1 and CDR2 sequences are MGHRA and YSYEKL. V was clipped by 0 bases and J by 0 bases; unmatched bases: 8. The CDR3 covers 18 residues. CDR3 in DNA: TGCGCCAGCAGCCAAGAACAGAATAGCGGGCCAGCCAAAAACATTCAGTACTTC. Its translation is CASSQEQNSGPAKNIQYF.

The chain couples TRBV5-1 to TRBJ2-1, with TRBD2 matching 7 bases. V lost 0 bases, J lost 10 bases, and 7 bases stayed unmatched. The V gene's germline CDR1 is SGHRS and CDR2 YFSETQ. This CDR3 comprises 14 residues. CDR3 region: CASSLDRGGLEQFF. For the CDR3, the DNA is TGCGCCAGCAGCTTGGATCGCGGGGGACTAGAGCAGTTCTTC.

This clone showed up just a few times. The gene calls are TRBV6-6 and TRBJ1-5, with 7 nucleotides matching TRBD1. Germline V CDR1 and CDR2: MNHNY, SVGAGI (reference sequence). Trimming removed 7 bases from V and 6 bases from J; junction bases left unmatched: 9. CDR3 length: 14 residues. The CDR3 coding sequence is TGTGCCAGCATGGCAGGGGGAAATAGTCAGCCCCAGCATTTT. Its protein product is CASMAGGNSQPQHF.

The chain joins TRBV29-1 to TRBJ1-2; D call uncertain. Trimming cost V 0 bases and J 7 bases, with 15 bases left between them. The CDR3 loop spans 14 amino acids. CDR1 SQVTM and CDR2 ANQGSEA come from the germline V gene. CDR3 sequence: CSVEDPGLLGGYTF. The DNA of the CDR3 is TGCAGCGTTGAAGATCCGGGTCTCTTGGGTGGCTACACCTTC.

This CDR3 reads CSTRAGYEQYF. Written as DNA, the CDR3 is TGCAGCACAAGGGCAGGGTACGAGCAGTACTTC. V gene TRBV29-1 combines with J gene TRBJ2-7; perhaps TRBD1 as D (5 bases). Germline lookup yields CDR1 SQVTM and CDR2 ANQGSEA. CDR3 length: 11 amino acids. V was shortened by 8 bases and J by 4 bases, with 12 bases between the two germline ends.

This chain links TRBV11-2 with TRBJ1-2; 9 bases are shared with TRBD1. The CDR3 is 14 amino acids. Germline V CDR1 and CDR2: SGHAT, FQNNGV. V lost 2 bases, J lost 8 bases, and 6 bases stayed unmatched. CDR3 coding DNA: TGTGCCAGCAGCTTACCGGGACAGGGAGACGGCTACACCTTC. Amino acid sequence: CASSLPGQGDGYTF. Using reference TRBV11-2 and TRBJ1-2 for the parts outside the CDR3, the full variable domain is EAGVAQSPRYKIIEKRQSVAFWCNPISGHATLYWYQQILGQGPKLLIQFQNNGVVDDSQLPKDRFSAERLKGVDSTLKIQPAKLEDSAVYLCASSLPGQGDGYTFGSGTRLTVV.

The gene calls are TRBV2 and TRBJ2-7; a weak D match, TRBD1 (6 bases). Trimming took 4 bases from V and 6 from J, leaving 16 bases between them. Germline V CDR1 and CDR2: SNHLY, FYNNEI. CDR3 length equals 14 residues. The CDR3 spells CASSVPTGGGEQYF. In DNA form, the CDR3 reads TGTGCCAGCAGTGTACCGACAGGAGGTGGCGAGCAGTACTTC.

V gene TRBV7-2 combines with J gene TRBJ2-3, with TRBD1 identical over 9 bases. Germline CDR1 and CDR2: SGHTA and FQGNSA. This CDR3 has 18 amino acids. With 8 bases clipped from V and 0 bases from J, the junction kept 15 bases outside the gene matches. In nucleotides, the CDR3 is TGTGCCAGCCCGGAACATGAGGGACAGGGTTTGAGCACAGATACGCAGTATTTT. The encoded protein is CASPEHEGQGLSTDTQYF.

The chain recombines TRBV27 with TRBJ1-6; D unclear. V dropped 4 bases and J dropped 7 bases, with 11 bases sitting between them. The CDR3 totals 14 residues. From germline, CDR1 is MNHEY and CDR2 SMNVEV (reference sequence). The CDR3 nucleotides are TGTGCCAGCAGTTCTCGACGGATAAATTCACCCCTCCACTTT. Protein product: CASSSRRINSPLHF.

The chain has TRBV6-5 and TRBJ2-3, with 9 bases fitting TRBD2. From germline, CDR1 is MNHEY and CDR2 SVGAGI. The CDR3 runs 15 residues. The junction had 1 base not matched to a gene; V was cut back by 2 bases and J by 1 base. CDR3 bases: TGTGCCAGCAGTTACGCGGGGGGGCGCACAGATACGCAGTATTTT. Protein: CASSYAGGRTDTQYF.

V usage is TRBV6-5 and J usage is TRBJ2-5; 7 bases align to TRBD1. The CDR3 extends over 14 amino acids. The trim removed 8 bases at V and 1 base at J, leaving 7 bases unmatched. CDR1 and CDR2 from the germline V gene are MNHEY and SVGAGI. This CDR3 reads CASRGAGGQETQYF. The CDR3 coding sequence is TGTGCCAGCCGGGGCGCAGGGGGCCAAGAGACCCAGTACTTC.

This clone has a handful of counts. The chain is built from TRBV25-1 and TRBJ2-7; no definite D call. Germline CDR1 reads MGHDK; CDR2 reads SYGVNS. Trimming removed 4 bases from V and 7 bases from J, with 11 bases in between. The CDR3 has 12 residues. The CDR3 sequence: CASSVGFTEQYF. The CDR3 nucleotides are TGTGCCAGCAGTGTTGGGTTTACGGAGCAGTACTTC.

The chain recombines TRBV5-6 with TRBJ2-3; no clear D. V gave up 0 bases and J gave up 6 bases, with 14 bases separating them. This CDR3 has 15 residues. Germline-derived CDR1 and CDR2 are SGHDT and YYEEEE. For the CDR3, the DNA is TGTGCCAGCAGCTTGGATGTGTGGGCAGTCGATACGCAGTATTTT. Protein sequence: CASSLDVWAVDTQYF. The full variable domain, with the rest looked up from reference TRBV5-6 and TRBJ2-3, is DAGVTQSPTHLIKTRGQQVTLRCSPKSGHDTVSWYQQALGQGPQFIFQYYEEEERQRGNFPDRFSGHQFPNYSSELNVNALLLGDSALYLCASSLDVWAVDTQYFGPGTRLTVL.

V is TRBV5-1 and J is TRBJ2-3; 7 bases match TRBD1. CDR1 and CDR2 (germline): SGHRS, YFSETQ. Trimming took 0 bases from V and 9 from J; bases not matched to a gene: 4. The CDR3 covers 13 residues. The CDR3 DNA is TGCGCCAGCAGCTTGGCCGGCAGGGGGACGCAGTATTTT. Translation gives CASSLAGRGTQYF.

The CDR3 DNA reads as TGCAGTGCTAGCGAGGTAGATGGCTACACCTTC. Translating gives CSASEVDGYTF. The chain recombines TRBV20-1 with TRBJ1-2, with D uncertain. Trimming pared 3 bases from V and 6 bases from J, leaving 8 bases between. Germline CDR1 is DFQATT and CDR2 is SNEGSKA (reference sequence). This CDR3 has 11 residues.

V and J are TRBV14 and TRBJ2-7; D is ambiguous. Germline CDR1 reads SGHDN; CDR2 reads FVKESK. The CDR3 has 13 residues. Between the trimmed V and J ends, which lost 1 base and 4 bases, there was a span of 8 bases. The CDR3 loop is CASSQGLQYEQYF. For the CDR3, the DNA is TGTGCCAGCAGCCAAGGTCTTCAGTACGAGCAGTACTTC.

The chain couples TRBV30 to TRBJ1-2; D gene uncertain. The CDR3 sequence is 12 residues long. Between the trimmed V and J ends, which lost 2 bases and 8 bases, there was a span of 12 bases. Germline V lookup: CDR1 GTSNPN, CDR2 SVGIG (reference sequence). CDR3 in amino acids: CAWSRRTGGYTF. In DNA form, the CDR3 reads TGTGCCTGGAGTCGGAGGACGGGGGGCTACACCTTC.

V and J are TRBV6-5 and TRBJ2-3; D gene uncertain. Deletions cut 5 bases from V and 2 bases from J, with 11 bases between. Germline V gene data show CDR1 as MNHEY and CDR2 as SVGAGI. This CDR3 region has 14 residues. The CDR3 nucleotides read TGTGCCAGCAGTGGACCTTTCAACACAGATACGCAGTATTTT. This encodes CASSGPFNTDTQYF.

V is TRBV20-1 and J is TRBJ2-1; D may be TRBD2 (6 bases). Germline V lookup: CDR1 DFQATT, CDR2 SNEGSKA (reference sequence). This CDR3 has 11 residues. V lost 5 bases, J lost 6 bases, and 8 bases lay in between. The CDR3, as DNA: TGCAGTGCTGGGGGGTTCAATGAGCAGTTCTTC. This encodes CSAGGFNEQFF.

In this sample, this clone turned up a few times. The chain has TRBV19 and TRBJ2-4, with TRBD1 identical over 7 bases. The CDR3 covers 12 residues. From germline, CDR1 is LNHDA and CDR2 SQIVND (reference sequence). J gave up 9 bases and V 4 bases, and 3 bases lay outside the gene matches. CDR3 nucleotide sequence: TGTGCCAGTAGTACGGCAGGGGGCATTCAGTACTTC. It specifies CASSTAGGIQYF.